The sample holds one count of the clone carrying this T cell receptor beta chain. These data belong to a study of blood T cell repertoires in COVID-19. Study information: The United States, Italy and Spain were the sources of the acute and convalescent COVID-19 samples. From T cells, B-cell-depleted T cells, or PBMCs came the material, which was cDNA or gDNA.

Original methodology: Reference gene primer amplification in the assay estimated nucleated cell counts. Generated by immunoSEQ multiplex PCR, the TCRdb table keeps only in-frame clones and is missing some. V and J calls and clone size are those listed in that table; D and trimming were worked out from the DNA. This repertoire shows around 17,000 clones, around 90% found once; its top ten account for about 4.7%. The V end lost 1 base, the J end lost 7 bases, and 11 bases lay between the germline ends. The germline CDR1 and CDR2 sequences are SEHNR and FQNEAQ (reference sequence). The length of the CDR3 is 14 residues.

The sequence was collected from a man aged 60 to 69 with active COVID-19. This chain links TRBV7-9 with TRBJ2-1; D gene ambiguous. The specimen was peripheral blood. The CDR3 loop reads CASSLGSYTNEQFF. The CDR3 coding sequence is TGTGCCAGCAGCTTAGGTTCTTACACGAATGAGCAGTTCTTC.